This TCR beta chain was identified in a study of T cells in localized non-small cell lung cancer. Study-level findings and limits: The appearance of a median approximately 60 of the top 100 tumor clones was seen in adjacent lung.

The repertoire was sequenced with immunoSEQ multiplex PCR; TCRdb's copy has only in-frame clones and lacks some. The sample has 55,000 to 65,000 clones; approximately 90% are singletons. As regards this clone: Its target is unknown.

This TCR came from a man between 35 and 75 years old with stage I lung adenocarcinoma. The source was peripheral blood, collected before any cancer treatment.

The CDR3 loop reads CASSLLGLAVYEQYF. CDR3 DNA: TGTGCCAGCAGTCTCCTGGGGCTAGCGGTCTACGAGCAGTACTTC. The chain combines TRBV28 with TRBJ2-7; 7 nucleotides line up with TRBD2. The CDR3 loop spans 15 amino acids. With V trimmed by 5 bases and J by 3 bases, 10 bases remained unmatched. The V gene's germline CDR1 is MDHEN and CDR2 SYDVKM.